These 15 T cell receptor beta chains share one sample of origin, sequenced in a study of CD8+ T cells in alopecia areata. cDNA prepared by RNA extraction and subsequent reverse transcription served as the template for sequencing. Sequencing used immunoSEQ multiplex PCR; TCRdb keeps in-frame clones, though not all of them. The data show roughly 140,000 clones, roughly 82% seen once. The treatment: oral pan-JAK inhibitor, 5-10 mg twice daily. The sample consisted of CD8+ T cells sorted from blood, taken at week 4, from a patient treated with tofacitinib. Source of these receptors: a human donor with alopecia areata.

The chain couples TRBV5-6 to TRBJ2-5; D gene uncertain. Germline CDR1 is SGHDT and CDR2 is YYEEEE. The ends were cut back, 3 bases at V and 5 bases at J, with 11 bases in the middle. CDR3 length: 13 residues. CDR3 loop: CASSSLGSETQYF. In nucleotides, the CDR3 is TGTGCCAGCAGCTCCTTGGGGTCGGAGACCCAGTACTTC.

The rearrangement links TRBV7-9 to TRBJ2-4; D is uncertain. The germline CDR1 and CDR2 sequences are SEHNR and FQNEAQ (reference sequence). The CDR3 is 13 amino acids. V lost 2 bases and J lost 5, with 7 bases in between. CDR3: CASSLPSENIQYF. Here the CDR3 DNA reads TGTGCCAGCAGCTTACCTTCAGAAAACATTCAGTACTTC. The variable domain in full, with the rest retrieved from reference TRBV7-9 and TRBJ2-4, is DTGVSQNPRHKITKRGQNVTFRCDPISEHNRLYWYRQTLGQGPEFLTYFQNEAQLEKSRLLSDRFSAERPKGSFSTLEIQRTEQGDSAMYLCASSLPSENIQYFGAGTRLSVL.

The chain recombines TRBV2 with TRBJ2-7; D not resolved. Trimming cost V 5 bases and J 1 base, with 12 bases left between them. The CDR3 has 14 residues. The germline V gene has CDR1 SNHLY and CDR2 FYNNEI. The CDR3 coding sequence is TGTGCCAGCAGTAAAGAGCCAGCGTCCTACGAGCAGTACTTC. This codes for CASSKEPASYEQYF.

The CDR3 sequence is CASSQDWTSGDQETQYF. Written as DNA, the CDR3 is TGCGCCAGCAGCCAAGATTGGACTAGCGGGGATCAAGAGACCCAGTACTTC. The V gene is TRBV4-1, the J gene TRBJ2-5, with 12 bases identical to TRBD2. Germline assignment: CDR1 MGHRA and CDR2 YSYEKL. This CDR3 comprises 17 residues. The J segment lost 2 bases and the V segment lost 0 bases, leaving 4 bases of the junction unmatched.

V is TRBV7-6 and J is TRBJ2-3; a possible D gene is TRBD2 (6 bases). V was pared by 3 bases and J by 4 bases, with 14 bases between. The CDR3 length is 15 residues. CDR1 is SGHVS, CDR2 FNYEAQ, per germline. CDR3 in amino acids: CASSFGGGKPDTQYF. The DNA for the CDR3 is TGTGCCAGCAGCTTTGGGGGAGGAAAACCAGATACGCAGTATTTT. The full variable domain, with the rest looked up from reference TRBV7-6 and TRBJ2-3, is GAGVSQSPRYKVTKRGQDVALRCDPISGHVSLYWYRQALGQGPEFLTYFNYEAQQDKSGLPNDRFSAERPEGSISTLTIQRTEQRDSAMYRCASSFGGGKPDTQYFGPGTRLTVL.

The chain couples TRBV2 to TRBJ2-1, with 12 bases aligning to TRBD1. Germline CDR1 SNHLY, CDR2 FYNNEI. The length of the CDR3 is 15 residues. The V segment lost 8 bases and the J segment 7 bases; nucleotides outside the gene matches: 9. The CDR3 region has the DNA TGTGCCAGCCTTCGGGGACAGGGGGCCGGTAATGAGCAGTTCTTC. As protein: CASLRGQGAGNEQFF.

The chain uses TRBV4-1 and TRBJ2-1; the match to TRBD2 covers 11 bases. Germline-derived CDR1 and CDR2 are MGHRA and YSYEKL. V lost 4 bases, J lost 0 bases, and 11 bases stayed unmatched. The CDR3 has 19 residues. The CDR3: CASSLRTSGYRSSYNEQFF. CDR3 DNA sequence: TGCGCCAGCAGCCTTAGGACTAGCGGGTATAGAAGCTCCTACAATGAGCAGTTCTTC.

The V call is TRBV4-3, the J call TRBJ2-3; TRBD2 aligns across 9 bases. The V segment lost 4 bases and the J segment 1 base; nucleotides outside the gene matches: 0. The CDR3 sequence is 14 residues long. Germline V gene sequence: CDR1 LGHNA, CDR2 YSLEER. The CDR3 sequence is CASSLAGGTDTQYF. DNA of the CDR3: TGCGCCAGCAGCCTAGCGGGAGGCACAGATACGCAGTATTTT.

V and J are TRBV7-2 and TRBJ2-7; D is unclear. Deletions cut 6 bases from V and 2 bases from J, with 11 bases between. This CDR3 region has 13 residues. Germline V gives CDR1 SGHTA, CDR2 FQGNSA. CDR3 nucleotide sequence: TGTGCCAGCAGGGTCGGTCCAGCCTACGAGCAGTACTTC. Translated, it gives CASRVGPAYEQYF.

The chain carries TRBV19 and TRBJ2-7; D is ambiguous. CDR1 and CDR2 from the germline V gene are LNHDA and SQIVND (reference sequence). The CDR3 spans 13 residues. V dropped 6 bases and J dropped 2 bases, with 11 bases sitting between them. The CDR3 nucleotides are TGTGCCAGTAGCATATCCTTTACCTACGAGCAGTACTTC. Its protein is CASSISFTYEQYF.

This clone was detected many times. The chain uses TRBV14 and TRBJ2-1; D possibly uses TRBD1 or TRBD2 (5 bases each). CDR1 is SGHDN and CDR2 is FVKESK in the germline V gene. The CDR3 consists of 16 residues. Trimming pared 4 bases from V and 3 bases from J, leaving 16 bases between. The CDR3 DNA follows: TGTGCCAGCAGCCTGGGGTCGGGACGGATCTACAATGAGCAGTTCTTC. Protein sequence: CASSLGSGRIYNEQFF.

The V gene is TRBV9, the J gene TRBJ1-6; D is unresolved. This CDR3 has 13 amino acids. Deletions cut 5 bases from V and 6 bases from J, with 9 bases between. Germline values: CDR1 SGDLS, CDR2 YYNGEE. CDR3 residues: CASSVMPNSPLHF. The CDR3 nucleotides are TGTGCCAGCAGTGTGATGCCTAATTCACCCCTCCACTTT.

The gene calls are TRBV5-4 and TRBJ1-1; D is uncertain. Germline CDR1 and CDR2: SGHNT and YYREEE (reference sequence). Trimming stripped 1 base from V and 6 bases from J, with 16 bases between. The CDR3 is made up of 15 amino acids. The CDR3 DNA follows: TGTGCCAGCAGCTTGATCGGCCAGGTCGGGGCTGAAGCTTTCTTT. Translating it yields CASSLIGQVGAEAFF.

The genes are TRBV2 and TRBJ2-3; 7 positions agree with TRBD2. The CDR3 consists of 15 residues. Germline CDR1 reads SNHLY; CDR2 reads FYNNEI. The trim removed 4 bases at V and 6 bases at J, leaving 10 bases unmatched. The CDR3 bases are TGTGCCAGCAGTGTTGTGCTAGCGGAGGCCGATACGCAGTATTTT. It specifies CASSVVLAEADTQYF.

This clone was seen a handful of times. The chain employs TRBV10-2 and TRBJ2-3, with a possible D match to TRBD2 (7 bases). CDR3 length equals 13 residues. Germline CDR1 reads WSHSY; CDR2 reads SAAADI. The V end was cut by 7 bases, the J end by 2 bases, with 10 bases between. The CDR3 DNA sequence: TGCGCCAGCACGGGGGGCCTCACAGATACGCAGTATTTT. Its translation is CASTGGLTDTQYF.